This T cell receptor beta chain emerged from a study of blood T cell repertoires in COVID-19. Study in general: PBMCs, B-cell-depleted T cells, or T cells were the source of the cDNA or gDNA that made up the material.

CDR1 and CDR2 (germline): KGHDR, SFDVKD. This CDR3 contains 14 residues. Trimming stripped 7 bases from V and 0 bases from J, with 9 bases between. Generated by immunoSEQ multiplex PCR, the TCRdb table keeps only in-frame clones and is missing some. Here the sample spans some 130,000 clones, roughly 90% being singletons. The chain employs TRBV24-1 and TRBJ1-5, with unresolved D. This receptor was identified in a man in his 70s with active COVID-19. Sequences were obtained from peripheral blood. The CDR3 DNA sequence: TGTGCCACCAGCGAGTTCTATAGCAATCAGCCCCAGCATTTT. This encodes CATSEFYSNQPQHF.